The 12 T cell receptor beta chains below all came from one sample that was sequenced in a study of blood T cell repertoires in COVID-19 (dated by TCRdb to the early 2020s). Preparation of the library involved the immunoSEQ multiplex PCR assay. This immuneACCESS table, as held by TCRdb, lists in-frame sequences with V and J called but not all clones. Of the missing ones, under half trace to an unresolved V gene in checked studies; the others have no known cause. Across this sample there are 300,000 to 400,000 clones, with 90% seen only once. Clones ranked in the top ten supply 2.5% to 3% of the sample. Sequenced material: peripheral blood. The receptors were sampled from a woman in her 30s with COVID-19, enrolled during active disease.

V is TRBV25-1 and J is TRBJ2-1, with 12 bases lining up with TRBD2. There are 17 residues in the CDR3. The V and J ends lost 3 bases and 8 bases, in that order; junction bases with no gene match: 11. Germline CDR1 reads MGHDK; CDR2 reads SYGVNS. The CDR3 sequence is CASSDPASGRAVDEQFF. In DNA form, the CDR3 reads TGTGCCAGCAGTGATCCGGCTAGCGGGAGGGCCGTGGATGAGCAGTTCTTC.

This chain joins TRBV6-5 and TRBJ2-7; TRBD2 agrees at 9 bases. This CDR3 spans 15 amino acids. J lost 0 bases, V lost 6 bases, and 6 bases had no gene match. The germline V gene encodes CDR1 MNHEY and CDR2 SVGAGI. DNA for the CDR3: TGTGCCAGCAGGTCTAGCGGGGTACTCTCCTACGAGCAGTACTTC. It specifies CASRSSGVLSYEQYF.

The chain combines TRBV30 with TRBJ1-3, with 10 nucleotides matching TRBD1. The CDR3 has 15 residues. The ends lost 4 bases at V and 7 bases at J; junction bases unmatched: 10. Looked up from germline, CDR1 is GTSNPN and CDR2 is SVGIG (reference sequence). CDR3 bases: TGTGCCTGGACTGGGACAGGGGCCTTTGGCAACACCATATATTTT. Amino acids: CAWTGTGAFGNTIYF.

The chain employs TRBV19 and TRBJ1-3; possible D gene TRBD1, 6 bases. The CDR3 is 18 residues long. The V and J ends lost 6 bases and 0 bases respectively, with 21 bases between them. Germline V gene lookup returns CDR1 LNHDA and CDR2 SQIVND (reference sequence). In DNA form, the CDR3 reads TGTGCCAGTAGCCTTGTTACGGGACACTGGGACTCTGGAAACACCATATATTTT. Translated, it gives CASSLVTGHWDSGNTIYF.

The CDR3 bases are TGTGCCAGCAGTGAACAGGGGATAGTCTACGAGCAGTACTTC. Amino acids: CASSEQGIVYEQYF. This chain links TRBV6-1 with TRBJ2-7; D may be TRBD1 (6 bases). There are 14 residues in the CDR3. CDR1 MNHNS and CDR2 SASEGT come from the germline V gene. V lost 2 bases and J lost 3, with 11 bases in between.

The chain has TRBV5-4 and TRBJ2-1, with D possibly TRBD1 on 5 matching bases. Trimming cost V 1 base and J 5 bases, with 10 bases left between them. The CDR3 is 14 amino acids. The germline gives CDR1 SGHNT, CDR2 YYREEE (reference sequence). Here the CDR3 DNA reads TGTGCCAGCAGCTTGTCTAGGGGCAACAATGAGCAGTTCTTC. Translated: CASSLSRGNNEQFF.

This sequence joins TRBV19 and TRBJ1-5; 10 bases map to TRBD1. Germline V CDR1 and CDR2: LNHDA, SQIVND (reference sequence). V gave up 4 bases and J gave up 7 bases; unmatched junction bases: 10. The CDR3 spans 16 residues. The CDR3 coding sequence is TGTGCCAGTAGTACAACGGGAGGGACAGGGGACCAGCCCCAGCATTTT. Protein product: CASSTTGGTGDQPQHF.

This clone has more than one count but fewer than ten. V is TRBV27 and J is TRBJ2-5; 7 positions agree with TRBD2. Losses at the gene ends were 6 bases for V and 2 bases for J; bases not matched to a gene: 6. The CDR3 has 14 residues. Germline V CDR1 and CDR2: MNHEY, SMNVEV (reference sequence). This chain's CDR3 is CASRASGIQETQYF. DNA for the CDR3: TGTGCCAGCAGGGCTAGCGGAATACAAGAGACCCAGTACTTC.

V is TRBV3-1 (or the pseudogene TRBV3-2) and J is TRBJ1-2; perhaps TRBD1 as D (6 bases). The CDR3 is 13 residues long. Trimming cost V 1 base and J 5 bases, with 8 bases left between them. Germline assignment: CDR1 LGHDT and CDR2 YNNKEL (reference sequence). Here the CDR3 reads CASSQAGQYGYTF. CDR3 nucleotide sequence: TGTGCCAGCAGCCAAGCGGGACAATATGGCTACACCTTC.

The chain joins TRBV30 to TRBJ1-5; maybe TRBD1 (5 bases). The V and J ends lost 2 bases and 6 bases respectively, with 14 bases between them. Germline assignment: CDR1 GTSNPN and CDR2 SVGIG (reference sequence). CDR3 length: 14 residues. CDR3 nucleotides: TGTGCCTGGAGTTCCTCGGGGGATCGTCAGCCCCAGCATTTT. It codes for CAWSSSGDRQPQHF.

The rearrangement joins TRBV4-1 to TRBJ1-6; TRBD1 might be the D (6 bases). Germline V lookup: CDR1 MGHRA, CDR2 YSYEKL. There are 14 residues in the CDR3. The V gene lost 2 bases and the J gene lost 8 bases, with 10 bases spanning the gap. As DNA, the CDR3 is TGCGCCAGCAGCCAAAGGACAGTGGATTCACCCCTCCACTTT. As protein: CASSQRTVDSPLHF.

The J gene is TRBJ2-2, the V gene TRBV14, with 7 bases aligning to TRBD2. The junction had 7 bases not matched to a gene; V was cut back by 2 bases and J by 7 bases. CDR1 is SGHDN, CDR2 FVKESK, per germline. This CDR3 is 15 amino acids long. The CDR3 DNA sequence: TGTGCCAGCAGCCAACAGGGAGGGCCGGTCGGGGAGCTGTTTTTT. Residues: CASSQQGGPVGELFF.